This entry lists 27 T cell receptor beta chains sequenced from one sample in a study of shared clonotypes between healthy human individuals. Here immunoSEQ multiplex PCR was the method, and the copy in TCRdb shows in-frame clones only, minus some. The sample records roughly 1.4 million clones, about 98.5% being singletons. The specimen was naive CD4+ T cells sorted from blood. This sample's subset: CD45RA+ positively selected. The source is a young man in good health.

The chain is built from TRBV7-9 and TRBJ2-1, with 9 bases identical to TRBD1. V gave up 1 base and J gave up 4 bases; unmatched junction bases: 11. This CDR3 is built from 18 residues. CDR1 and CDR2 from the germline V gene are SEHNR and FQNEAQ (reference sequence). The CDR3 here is CASSLVAGTGLPYNEQFF. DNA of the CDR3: TGTGCCAGCAGCTTAGTTGCCGGGACAGGGCTCCCTTACAATGAGCAGTTCTTC.

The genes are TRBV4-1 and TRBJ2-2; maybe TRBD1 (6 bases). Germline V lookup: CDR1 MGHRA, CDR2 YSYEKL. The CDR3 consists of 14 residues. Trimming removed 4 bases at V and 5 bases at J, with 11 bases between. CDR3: CASSLDRSTGELFF. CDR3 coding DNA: TGCGCCAGCAGCCTTGACAGGTCAACCGGGGAGCTGTTTTTT.

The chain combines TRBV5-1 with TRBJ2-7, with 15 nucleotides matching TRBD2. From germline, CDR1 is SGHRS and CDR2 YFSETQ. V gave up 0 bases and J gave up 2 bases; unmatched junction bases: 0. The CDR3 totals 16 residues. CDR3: CASSLGTSGRAYEQYF. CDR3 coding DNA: TGCGCCAGCAGCTTGGGGACTAGCGGGAGGGCCTACGAGCAGTACTTC.

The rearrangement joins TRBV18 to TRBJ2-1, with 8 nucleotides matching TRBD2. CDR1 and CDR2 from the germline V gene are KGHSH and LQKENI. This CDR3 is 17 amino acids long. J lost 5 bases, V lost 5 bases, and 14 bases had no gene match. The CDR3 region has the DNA TGTGCCAGCTCATCCTTCGGGGGTACTAGCGGAAACAATGAGCAGTTCTTC. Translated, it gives CASSSFGGTSGNNEQFF. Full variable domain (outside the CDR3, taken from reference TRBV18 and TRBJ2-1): NAGVMQNPRHLVRRRGQEARLRCSPMKGHSHVYWYRQLPEEGLKFMVYLQKENIIDESGMPKERFSAEFPKEGPSILRIQQVVRGDSAAYFCASSSFGGTSGNNEQFFGPGTRLTVL.

The CDR3: CASSQGLAALDEQFF. Here the CDR3 DNA reads TGTGCCAGCAGCCAAGGGCTAGCGGCCCTCGATGAGCAGTTCTTC. V and J are TRBV16 and TRBJ2-1, with 7 bases that match TRBD2. Trimming at V came to 2 bases and at J to 8 bases, leaving 9 bases not matched to a gene. CDR3 length: 15 amino acids. Germline V gene sequence: CDR1 KGHSY, CDR2 FQNENV.

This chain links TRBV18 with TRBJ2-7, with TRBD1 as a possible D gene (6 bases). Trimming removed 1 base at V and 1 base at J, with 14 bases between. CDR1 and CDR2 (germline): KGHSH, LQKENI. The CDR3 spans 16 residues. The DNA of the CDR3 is TGTGCCAGCTCACCACTACAGGGCCCCGGGTCCTACGAGCAGTACTTC. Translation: CASSPLQGPGSYEQYF.

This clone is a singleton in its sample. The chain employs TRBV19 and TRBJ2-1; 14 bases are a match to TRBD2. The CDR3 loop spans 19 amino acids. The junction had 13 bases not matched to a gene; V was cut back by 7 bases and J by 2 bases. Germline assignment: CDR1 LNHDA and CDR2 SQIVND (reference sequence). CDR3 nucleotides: TGTGCCAGTAACCAGCCGGGGACTAGCGGGAGTCTCGCCTACAATGAGCAGTTCTTC. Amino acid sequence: CASNQPGTSGSLAYNEQFF.

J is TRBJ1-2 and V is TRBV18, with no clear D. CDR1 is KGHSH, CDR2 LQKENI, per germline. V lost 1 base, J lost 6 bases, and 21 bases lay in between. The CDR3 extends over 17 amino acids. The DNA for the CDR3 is TGTGCCAGCTCACCACGGGAGACAAGCATTTGGATTAATGGCTACACCTTC. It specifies CASSPRETSIWINGYTF.

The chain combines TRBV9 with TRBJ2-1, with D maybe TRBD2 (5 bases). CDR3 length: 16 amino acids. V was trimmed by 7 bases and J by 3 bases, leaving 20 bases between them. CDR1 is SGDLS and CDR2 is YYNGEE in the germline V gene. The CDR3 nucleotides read TGTGCCAGCGGACCGCCGGGCGGGTCATTCTACAATGAGCAGTTCTTC. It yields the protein CASGPPGGSFYNEQFF.

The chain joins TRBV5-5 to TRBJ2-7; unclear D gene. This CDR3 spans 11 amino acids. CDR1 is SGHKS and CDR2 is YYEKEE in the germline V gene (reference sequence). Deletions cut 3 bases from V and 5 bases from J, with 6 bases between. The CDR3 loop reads CASSSLDEQYF. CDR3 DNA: TGTGCCAGCAGCTCCCTAGACGAGCAGTACTTC.

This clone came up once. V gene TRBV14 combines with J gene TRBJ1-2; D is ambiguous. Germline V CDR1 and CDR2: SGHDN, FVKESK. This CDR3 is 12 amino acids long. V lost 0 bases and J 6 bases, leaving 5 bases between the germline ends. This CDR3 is CASSQDWDGYTF. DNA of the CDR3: TGTGCCAGCAGCCAAGATTGGGATGGCTACACCTTC.

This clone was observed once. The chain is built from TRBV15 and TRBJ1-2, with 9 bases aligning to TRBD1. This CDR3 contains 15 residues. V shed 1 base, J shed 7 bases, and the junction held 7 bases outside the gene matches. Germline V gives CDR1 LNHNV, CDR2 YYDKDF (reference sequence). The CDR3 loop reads CATSRGPDRGGGYTF. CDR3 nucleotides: TGTGCCACCAGCAGAGGACCGGACAGGGGCGGTGGCTACACCTTC.

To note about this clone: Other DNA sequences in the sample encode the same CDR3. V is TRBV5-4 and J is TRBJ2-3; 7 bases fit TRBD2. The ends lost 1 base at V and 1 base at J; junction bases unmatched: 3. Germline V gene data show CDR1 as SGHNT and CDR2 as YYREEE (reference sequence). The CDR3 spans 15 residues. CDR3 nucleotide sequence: TGTGCCAGCAGCTTGAGGCTAGCGGGCACAGATACGCAGTATTTT. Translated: CASSLRLAGTDTQYF. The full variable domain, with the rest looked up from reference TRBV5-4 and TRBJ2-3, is ETGVTQSPTHLIKTRGQQVTLRCSSQSGHNTVSWYQQALGQGPQFIFQYYREEENGRGNFPPRFSGLQFPNYSSELNVNALELDDSALYLCASSLRLAGTDTQYFGPGTRLTVL.

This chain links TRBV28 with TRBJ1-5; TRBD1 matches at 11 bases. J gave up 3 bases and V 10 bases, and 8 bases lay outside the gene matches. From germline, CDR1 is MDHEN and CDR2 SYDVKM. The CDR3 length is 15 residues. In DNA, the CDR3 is TGTGCCACCACTCGGGACAGGGGGTACAATCAGCCCCAGCATTTT. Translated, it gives CATTRDRGYNQPQHF.

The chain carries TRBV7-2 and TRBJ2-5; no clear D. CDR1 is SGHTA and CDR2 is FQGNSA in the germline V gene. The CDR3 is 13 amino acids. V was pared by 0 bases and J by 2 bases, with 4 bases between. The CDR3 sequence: CASSLAQQETQYF. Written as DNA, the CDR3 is TGTGCCAGCAGCTTAGCTCAGCAAGAGACCCAGTACTTC.

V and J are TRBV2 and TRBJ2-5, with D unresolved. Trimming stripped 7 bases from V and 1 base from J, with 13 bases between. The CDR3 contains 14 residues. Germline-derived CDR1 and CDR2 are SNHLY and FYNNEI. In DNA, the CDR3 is TGTGCCAGCAACTACCTGACCAGCCAAGAGACCCAGTACTTC. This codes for CASNYLTSQETQYF. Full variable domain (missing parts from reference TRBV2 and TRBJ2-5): EPEVTQTPSHQVTQMGQEVILRCVPISNHLYFYWYRQILGQKVEFLVSFYNNEISEKSEIFDDQFSVERPDGSNFTLKIRSTKLEDSAMYFCASNYLTSQETQYFGPGTRLLVL.

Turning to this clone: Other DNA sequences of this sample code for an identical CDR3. CDR3 nucleotides: TGCAGTGCTAGAGGGGCCCAGCCCCAGCATTTT. Protein sequence: CSARGAQPQHF. The rearrangement links TRBV20-1 to TRBJ1-5; D unresolved. The CDR3 spans 11 residues. V shed 1 base and J shed 7 bases, with 5 bases lying between them. Germline lookup yields CDR1 DFQATT and CDR2 SNEGSKA (reference sequence).

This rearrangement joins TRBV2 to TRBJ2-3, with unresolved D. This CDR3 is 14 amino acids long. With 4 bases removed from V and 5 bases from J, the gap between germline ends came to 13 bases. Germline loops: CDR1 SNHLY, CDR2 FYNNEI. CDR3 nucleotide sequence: TGTGCCAGCAGTGTACGTCCGCCGTTAGATACGCAGTATTTT. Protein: CASSVRPPLDTQYF.

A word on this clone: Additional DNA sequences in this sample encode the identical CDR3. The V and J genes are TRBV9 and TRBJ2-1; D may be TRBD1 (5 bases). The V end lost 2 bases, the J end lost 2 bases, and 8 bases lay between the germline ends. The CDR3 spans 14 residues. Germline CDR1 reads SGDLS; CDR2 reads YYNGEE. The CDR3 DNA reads TGTGCCAGCAGCGTTCAGGGCCCCTACAATGAGCAGTTCTTC. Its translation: CASSVQGPYNEQFF.

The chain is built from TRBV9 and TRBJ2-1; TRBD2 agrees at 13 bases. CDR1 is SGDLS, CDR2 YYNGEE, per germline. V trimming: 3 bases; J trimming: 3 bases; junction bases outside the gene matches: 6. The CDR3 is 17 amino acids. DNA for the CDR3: TGTGCCAGCAGCGAGACTAGCGGGAGGAACCTCTACAATGAGCAGTTCTTC. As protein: CASSETSGRNLYNEQFF.

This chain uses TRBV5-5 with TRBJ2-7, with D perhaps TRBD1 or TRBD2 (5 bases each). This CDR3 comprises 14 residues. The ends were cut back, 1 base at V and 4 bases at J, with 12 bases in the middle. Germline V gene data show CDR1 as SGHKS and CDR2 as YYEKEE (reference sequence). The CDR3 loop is CASSLSGALYEQYF. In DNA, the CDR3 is TGTGCCAGCAGCTTGTCCGGGGCGCTATACGAGCAGTACTTC. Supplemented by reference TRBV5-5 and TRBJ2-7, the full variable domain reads DAGVTQSPTHLIKTRGQQVTLRCSPISGHKSVSWYQQVLGQGPQFIFQYYEKEERGRGNFPDRFSARQFPNYSSELNVNALLLGDSALYLCASSLSGALYEQYFGPGTRLTVT.

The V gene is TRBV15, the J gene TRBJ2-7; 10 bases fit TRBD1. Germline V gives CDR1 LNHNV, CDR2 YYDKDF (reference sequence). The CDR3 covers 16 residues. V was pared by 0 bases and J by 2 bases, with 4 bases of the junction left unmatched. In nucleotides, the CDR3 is TGTGCCACCAGCAGAGAGCGGGACAGGGGCACCTACGAGCAGTACTTC. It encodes CATSRERDRGTYEQYF. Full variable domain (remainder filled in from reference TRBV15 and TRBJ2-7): DAMVIQNPRYQVTQFGKPVTLSCSQTLNHNVMYWYQQKSSQAPKLLFHYYDKDFNNEADTPDNFQSRRPNTSFCFLDIRSPGLGDTAMYLCATSRERDRGTYEQYFGPGTRLTVT.

In DNA form, the CDR3 reads TGTGCCAGCAGTGAAGCGGGAGGTGTCGGGGAGCTGTTTTTT. It yields the protein CASSEAGGVGELFF. J is TRBJ2-2 and V is TRBV25-1, with 8 bases fitting TRBD2. The germline V gene encodes CDR1 MGHDK and CDR2 SYGVNS. V was pared by 2 bases and J by 7 bases, with 3 bases of the junction left unmatched. The length of the CDR3 is 14 residues.

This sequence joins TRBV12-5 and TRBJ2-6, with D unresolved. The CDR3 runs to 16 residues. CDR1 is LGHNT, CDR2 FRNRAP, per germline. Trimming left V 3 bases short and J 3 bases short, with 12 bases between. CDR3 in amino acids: CASGFQRVLGANVLTF. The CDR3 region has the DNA TGTGCTAGTGGTTTCCAAAGGGTTCTTGGGGCCAACGTCCTGACTTTC.

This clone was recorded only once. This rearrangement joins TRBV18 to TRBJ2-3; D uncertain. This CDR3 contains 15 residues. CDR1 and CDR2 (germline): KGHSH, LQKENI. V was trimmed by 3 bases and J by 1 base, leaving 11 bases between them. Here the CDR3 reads CASSPRLDGTDTQYF. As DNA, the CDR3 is TGTGCCAGCTCACCGAGACTGGACGGCACAGATACGCAGTATTTT.

The CDR3: CASSKIHPSDNRVF. Here the CDR3 DNA reads TGTGCCAGCAGCAAAATTCACCCTAGCGACAACCGGGTCTTC. The rearrangement joins TRBV21-1 to TRBJ2-1; the table gives TRBD2 as D, unverified against the DNA. TRBV21-1 is given as a pseudogene. CDR3 length: 14 amino acids.

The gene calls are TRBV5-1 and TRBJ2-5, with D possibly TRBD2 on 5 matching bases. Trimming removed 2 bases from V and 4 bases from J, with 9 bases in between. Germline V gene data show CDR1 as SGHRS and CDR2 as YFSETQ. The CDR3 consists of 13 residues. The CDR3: CASSLSAGETQYF. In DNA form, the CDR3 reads TGCGCCAGCAGCTTAAGCGCGGGAGAGACCCAGTACTTC.